The T cell receptor beta chain described here comes from a study of early T cells in non-severe SARS-CoV-2 infection (dated by TCRdb to the early 2020s). Turning to the overall study: Because TCR sequencing relied on bulk RNA taken from unsorted whole blood, pairing of alpha and beta chains was not possible. Here is what the overall study found, with its caveats: VDJdb matching was skewed toward anti-spike CD8 responses, so virus-specific expansions were likely underestimated and private and CD4 specificities were missed.

Libraries were constructed by 5' RACE. The instrument given in TCRdb is NextSeq 500. Unique molecular identifiers were attached to individual cDNA molecules in the TCR library protocol so that sequencing error and PCR bias could be corrected. Both TCR alpha and beta chains were sequenced, and tight co-correlation was observed between alpha and beta sequence abundances in each sample. On the authors' methods: Decombinator V4 was used to annotate TCR sequences for V gene, J gene and CDR3. Expanded TCRs were defined as changing significantly between any two time points under a Poisson model with p below 0.0001. TCR abundances were normalised to the total number of TCRs sequenced per sample and were expressed as counts per million. TRAV1-2 paired with TRAJ12, TRAJ20 or TRAJ33 defined MAIT TCRs, while TRAV10 paired with TRAJ18 defined iNKT TCRs. VDJdb, accessed on 1 November 2021, was searched for TCRs annotated for CMV, EBV and SARS-CoV-2, and TCRs annotated for more than one antigen were excluded. TCRdb reanalyzed the raw reads on its own, using fastp at Q25 for trimming and MiXCR for clone calling, and kept in-frame beta chains. When rows share a CDR3 protein, they turn into one entry using the most common DNA and genes. The V and J calls, along with clone size, are taken from TCRdb and not from the paper's own processing. The table for this sample lists around 64,000 distinct CDR3 sequences; 10% to 15% of them were counted only once. The ten largest clones capture roughly 1.4% of the sample.

The CDR3 starts with the cysteine, ends with the phenylalanine, and has 16 residues. Only the CDR3 part of the read is kept: 48 bases, read in frame from the first base. Looking up the germline V gene yields CDR1 LGHNA and CDR2 YSLEER. The junction shows trimming of 3 bases on V and 0 bases on J, plus 11 bases between the germline ends. This was a case-control study nested in a cohort of healthcare workers in London, UK, who had nasopharyngeal swab PCR tests and blood samples taken every week. Between 23 and 31 March 2020, the week of the UK lockdown, healthcare workers were enrolled and then followed up weekly for as long as 16 weeks. As to this clonotype: What this receptor recognizes is not known. No clone much larger than this one lies a single base away; base qualities are absent.

This receptor was taken from an adult who was a healthcare worker with PCR-confirmed SARS-CoV-2 infection or an uninfected control (not recorded which). This sample comprised whole blood, obtained at baseline. The chain couples TRBV4-3 to TRBJ1-4; the best D guess is TRBD1, with 6 bases matching. The CDR3 is CASSQSRGATNEKLFF. The nucleotide sequence reads TGCGCCAGCAGCCAGTCGAGGGGGGCAACTAATGAAAAACTGTTTTTT.